The clone carrying this TCR beta chain has ten or more counts. Its specificity is not known. These data come from a study of neurological immune-mediated disorders. Germline V lookup: CDR1 LNHNV, CDR2 YYDKDF (reference sequence). The CDR3 has 13 amino acids. Trimming removed 5 bases from V and 5 bases from J, with 9 bases in between. The cDNA was produced through 5'RACE with 10-nucleotide random UMIs. TCRdb ran MiXCR on the 5' RACE reads and lists one entry per CDR3 protein. The sample records approximately 60,000 distinct CDR3 sequences, 3.5% being singletons. Where libraries were unsorted, they were derived from 2 million PBMCs stored at -80 degrees C. Overall study findings and caveats: In HTLV-1-associated myelopathy, TCR clonal expansion was greatest, whereas multiple sclerosis had the least, falling below healthy controls.

Sequenced sample: PBMCs. The chain joins TRBV15 to TRBJ2-2; weak D call: TRBD2 (5 bases). The origin of this receptor is a woman in her thirties with multiple sclerosis. CDR3 DNA sequence: TGTGCCACCAGCGGGAGTACTACCGGGGAGCTGTTTTTT. Translating gives CATSGSTTGELFF.